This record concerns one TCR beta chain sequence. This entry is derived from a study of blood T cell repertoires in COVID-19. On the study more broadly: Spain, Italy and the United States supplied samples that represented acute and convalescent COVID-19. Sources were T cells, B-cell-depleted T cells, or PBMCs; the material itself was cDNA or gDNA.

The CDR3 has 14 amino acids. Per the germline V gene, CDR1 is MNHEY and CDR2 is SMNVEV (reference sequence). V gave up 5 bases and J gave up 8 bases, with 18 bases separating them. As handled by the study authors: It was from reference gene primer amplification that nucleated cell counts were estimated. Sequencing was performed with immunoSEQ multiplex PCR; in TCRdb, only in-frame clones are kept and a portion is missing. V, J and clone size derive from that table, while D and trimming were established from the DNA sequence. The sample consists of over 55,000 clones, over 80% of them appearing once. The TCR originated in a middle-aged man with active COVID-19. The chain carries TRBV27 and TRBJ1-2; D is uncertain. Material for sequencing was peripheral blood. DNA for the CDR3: TGTGCCAGCAGTCAGGAAGAGGGTCGACGAGGCTACACCTTC. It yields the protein CASSQEEGRRGYTF.